The 27 T cell receptor beta chains in this list originate from one sample, sequenced in a study of CD8+CD57+ T cells in acquired aplastic anemia. Whoever was chosen for sequencing had shown CD8+CD57+ cell expansion by flow cytometry. The template for TCR beta VDJ and CDR3 sequence profiling was genomic DNA. A single record per CDR3 protein comes from TCRdb applying MiXCR to the reads. The profile shows 160,000 or so distinct CDR3 sequences, about two thirds of them singletons. Specimen: sorted CD4+, CD8+, or CD8+CD57+ T cells (not recorded which) from PBMCs. The source of these receptors is a human donor with aplastic anemia.

This clonotype was observed a few times. This sequence joins TRBV10-3 and TRBJ2-5; tentatively, D is TRBD2 (5 bases). V lost 0 bases, J lost 2 bases, and 10 bases lay in between. This CDR3 region has 15 residues. Germline values: CDR1 ENHRY, CDR2 SYGVKD. The CDR3 DNA follows: TGTGCCATCAGTGAGTCGAGTAGCGCACAAGAGACCCAGTACTTC. This encodes CAISESSSAQETQYF.

The J gene is TRBJ2-7, the V gene TRBV15; D is perhaps TRBD1 or TRBD2 (5 bases each). V lost 5 bases and J 2 bases, leaving 13 bases between the germline ends. The CDR3 consists of 14 residues. Germline lookup yields CDR1 LNHNV and CDR2 YYDKDF (reference sequence). This CDR3 is CATSVPGPPYEQYF. Written as DNA, the CDR3 is TGTGCCACCAGCGTTCCGGGGCCCCCCTACGAGCAGTACTTC.

The chain joins TRBV9 to TRBJ1-2, with TRBD1 matching 7 bases. The germline CDR1 and CDR2 sequences are SGDLS and YYNGEE. The CDR3 extends over 16 amino acids. After removal of 2 bases from V and 5 bases from J, the junction contained 12 bases not matched to a gene. The CDR3 bases are TGTGCCAGCAGCGTTCAACAGGGGAGTCTTAGTTATGGCTACACCTTC. Encoded protein: CASSVQQGSLSYGYTF.

This clonotype was seen only once. The chain is built from TRBV19 and TRBJ2-7, with D perhaps TRBD1 (5 bases). V lost 5 bases and J lost 10, with 18 bases in between. Germline V CDR1 and CDR2: LNHDA, SQIVND (reference sequence). The CDR3 is 13 residues long. Here the CDR3 DNA reads TGTGCCAGTAGTTTAAACAGGCTGTCCGACCAGTACTTC. Residues: CASSLNRLSDQYF. The variable domain in full, completed from reference TRBV19 and TRBJ2-7, reads DGGITQSPKYLFRKEGQNVTLSCEQNLNHDAMYWYRQDPGQGLRLIYYSQIVNDFQKGDIAEGYSVSREKKESFPLTVTSAQKNPTAFYLCASSLNRLSDQYFGPGTRLTVT.

The chain recombines TRBV20-1 with TRBJ2-2; the D gene could be TRBD1 or TRBD2 (5 bases each). V was trimmed by 0 bases and J by 6 bases, leaving 20 bases between them. The germline V gene encodes CDR1 DFQATT and CDR2 SNEGSKA (reference sequence). The CDR3 is 17 amino acids. DNA of the CDR3: TGCAGTGCTAGAGATCCCAGGGTGAGGGCCACCGCCGGGGAGCTGTTTTTT. Translated: CSARDPRVRATAGELFF.

The chain couples TRBV20-1 to TRBJ1-2; D remains ambiguous. V lost 2 bases and J 12 bases, leaving 19 bases between the germline ends. The CDR3 contains 13 residues. Per the germline V gene, CDR1 is DFQATT and CDR2 is SNEGSKA (reference sequence). The DNA of the CDR3 is TGCAGTGCTAGACCTAAAGCCAGTCTGACGGACACCTTC. It encodes CSARPKASLTDTF.

This clonotype appeared a few times. It may be a read error: a sequence one base away is much more abundant. It is likely a read error, because the conserved phenylalanine at the end of the CDR3 is missing. The CDR3 is CASSPRDTEAFS. In DNA form, the CDR3 reads TGTGCCAGCAGCCCCCGTGACACTGAAGCTTTCTCT. The chain uses TRBV9 and TRBJ1-1; no clear D gene. This CDR3 comprises 12 residues. Germline V lookup: CDR1 SGDLS, CDR2 YYNGEE. The V and J ends lost 4 bases and 3 bases respectively, with 7 bases between them.

The rearrangement links TRBV7-8 to TRBJ2-5; D may be TRBD2 (5 bases). With 4 bases removed from V and 2 bases from J, the gap between germline ends came to 11 bases. This CDR3 region has 14 residues. CDR1 is SGHVS and CDR2 is FQNEAQ in the germline V gene. The chain's CDR3 is CASSSRWTQETQYF. As DNA, the CDR3 is TGTGCCAGCAGCTCCCGATGGACTCAAGAGACCCAGTACTTC.

This rearrangement joins TRBV10-1 to TRBJ2-5, with D tentatively TRBD2 (6 bases). Trimming removed 2 bases at V and 7 bases at J, with 29 bases between. Germline V lookup: CDR1 WNHNN, CDR2 SYGVQD (reference sequence). The CDR3 is 19 residues long. The CDR3: CASSEGGPAEQSGSGTQYF. The CDR3 nucleotides read TGCGCCAGCAGTGAGGGAGGACCAGCGGAGCAGTCCGGGAGCGGGACCCAGTACTTC.

The V gene is TRBV6-6, the J gene TRBJ2-5, with D possibly TRBD1 on 6 matching bases. CDR1 MNHNY and CDR2 SVGAGI come from the germline V gene (reference sequence). Trimming left V 5 bases short and J 3 bases short, with 10 bases between. The CDR3 contains 13 residues. The CDR3 loop reads CASSRTEKETQYF. The CDR3 DNA follows: TGTGCCAGCAGTCGGACAGAAAAAGAGACCCAGTACTTC.

The CDR3 nucleotides read TGTGCCAGCAGCCAAGAGGTACGCTCCAACCAAGAGACCCAGTACTTC. It translates to CASSQEVRSNQETQYF. The chain employs TRBV4-2 and TRBJ2-5; D gene ambiguous. The CDR3 spans 16 residues. Germline CDR1 LGHNA, CDR2 YNFKEQ. With 0 bases removed from V and 0 bases from J, the gap between germline ends came to 11 bases.

This clonotype was seen more than once but under ten times. The chain carries TRBV6-1 and TRBJ1-1; the D gene is possibly TRBD1 (5 bases). Trimming removed 3 bases at V and 11 bases at J, with 16 bases between. Germline V gives CDR1 MNHNS, CDR2 SASEGT. The CDR3 covers 13 residues. The chain's CDR3 is CASSDPGWGLAFF. CDR3 in DNA: TGTGCCAGCAGTGATCCAGGATGGGGGTTGGCTTTCTTT.

This clonotype was seen a few times. This chain uses TRBV6-4 with TRBJ2-7, with D unclear. Germline-derived CDR1 and CDR2 are MRHNA and SNTAGT. The CDR3 is 12 amino acids. V was clipped by 0 bases and J by 2 bases, with 2 bases between them. The CDR3 sequence is CASSDSAYEQYF. In DNA, the CDR3 is TGTGCCAGCAGTGACTCTGCCTACGAGCAGTACTTC.

The chain employs TRBV5-6 and TRBJ1-1; D uncertain. Germline CDR1 is SGHDT and CDR2 is YYEEEE. The V end was cut by 0 bases, the J end by 3 bases, with 9 bases between. CDR3 size: 14 residues. The CDR3 protein is CASSLASFDTEAFF. CDR3 DNA: TGTGCCAGCAGCTTGGCGAGTTTTGACACTGAAGCTTTCTTT.

The rearrangement links TRBV19 to TRBJ1-3; tentatively, D is TRBD1 (5 bases). The germline V gene encodes CDR1 LNHDA and CDR2 SQIVND (reference sequence). CDR3 length equals 14 residues. With 8 bases removed from V and 2 bases from J, the gap between germline ends came to 13 bases. Here the CDR3 reads CASSQGVAGNTIYF. CDR3 nucleotides: TGTGCCAGTTCTCAGGGTGTTGCTGGAAACACCATATATTTT.

The chain is built from TRBV19 and TRBJ2-7; D not certain. The CDR3 extends over 14 amino acids. Germline CDR1 reads LNHDA; CDR2 reads SQIVND (reference sequence). V lost 2 bases to trimming and J lost 2 bases, with 10 bases between them. The CDR3 DNA is TGTGCCAGTAGTATACGTCAGGAACCCTACGAGCAGTACTTC. It yields the protein CASSIRQEPYEQYF.

J is TRBJ2-7 and V is TRBV15; 7 bases are a match to TRBD2. The CDR3 length is 15 residues. V was pared by 0 bases and J by 0 bases, with 2 bases of the junction left unmatched. In germline, CDR1 is LNHNV, CDR2 YYDKDF (reference sequence). The CDR3 here is CATSRDLAASYEQYF. The CDR3 coding sequence is TGTGCCACCAGCAGAGACCTAGCGGCCTCCTACGAGCAGTACTTC.

The chain couples TRBV29-1 to TRBJ1-2; 8 bases are shared with TRBD1. The germline V gene encodes CDR1 SQVTM and CDR2 ANQGSEA. With V trimmed by 5 bases and J by 8 bases, 10 bases remained unmatched. The CDR3 consists of 13 residues. The CDR3 DNA reads TGCAGCGTTCCCGACAGGGGCCCGGGGGGCTACACCTTC. Encoded protein: CSVPDRGPGGYTF.

The chain couples TRBV15 to TRBJ2-1; 14 bases are shared with TRBD2. Germline loops: CDR1 LNHNV, CDR2 YYDKDF (reference sequence). Losses at the gene ends were 1 base for V and 5 bases for J; bases not matched to a gene: 13. This CDR3 comprises 20 residues. CDR3 coding DNA: TGTGCCACCAGCAGAGTGGGGACTAGCGGGAGACCGGATAACGACAATGAGCAGTTCTTC. It codes for CATSRVGTSGRPDNDNEQFF.

This clonotype occurred once. The rearrangement uses TRBV15 and TRBJ2-3; D possibly corresponds to TRBD2 (6 bases). CDR3 length equals 15 residues. V was cut by 7 bases and J by 2 bases, with 16 bases left in between. In germline, CDR1 is LNHNV, CDR2 YYDKDF (reference sequence). The CDR3 is CATTQGGGTTDTQYF. CDR3 bases: TGTGCCACCACCCAGGGAGGTGGCACCACAGATACGCAGTATTTT.

The chain recombines TRBV7-9 with TRBJ2-3; D gene unclear. CDR1 is SEHNR, CDR2 FQNEAQ, per germline (reference sequence). The V end lost 4 bases, the J end lost 2 bases, and 4 bases lay between the germline ends. The CDR3 extends over 12 amino acids. The CDR3 coding sequence is TGTGCCAGCAGCTCCCACACAGATACGCAGTATTTT. Protein: CASSSHTDTQYF.

With respect to this clonotype: Germline is not matched at one junction end, which may reflect a read error. The chain carries TRBV10-3 and TRBJ1-1, with D unresolved. The CDR3 extends over 14 amino acids. CDR1 and CDR2 from the germline V gene are ENHRY and SYGVKD. The CDR3 protein is CASSYSSGRTEAFF. CDR3 DNA sequence: TGTGCCAGCAGTTACTCCTCGGGGAGGACTGAAGCTTTCTTT.

The chain combines TRBV7-7 with TRBJ2-5; no reliable D call. V lost 4 bases and J lost 4, with 13 bases in between. The CDR3 loop spans 14 amino acids. In germline, CDR1 is SSHAT, CDR2 FNYEAQ (reference sequence). In DNA, the CDR3 is TGTGCCAGCAGCTCCTCCTTAACCTCAGAGACCCAGTACTTC. It specifies CASSSSLTSETQYF.

This chain links TRBV2 with TRBJ1-5; the D gene is possibly TRBD1 (5 bases). The CDR3 totals 13 residues. Germline V gene sequence: CDR1 SNHLY, CDR2 FYNNEI. V was cut by 7 bases and J by 4 bases, with 11 bases left in between. This CDR3 is CASNQGRNQPQHF. DNA for the CDR3: TGTGCCAGCAACCAGGGTCGGAATCAGCCCCAGCATTTT. The variable domain in full, with the rest retrieved from reference TRBV2 and TRBJ1-5, is EPEVTQTPSHQVTQMGQEVILRCVPISNHLYFYWYRQILGQKVEFLVSFYNNEISEKSEIFDDQFSVERPDGSNFTLKIRSTKLEDSAMYFCASNQGRNQPQHFGDGTRLSIL.

In its sample, this clonotype was seen a few times. V usage is TRBV24-1 and J usage is TRBJ1-2; the D gene is possibly TRBD1 (5 bases). This CDR3 is 12 amino acids long. In germline, CDR1 is KGHDR, CDR2 SFDVKD. Trimming removed 6 bases at V and 10 bases at J, with 14 bases between. The CDR3, as DNA: TGTGCCACCAGTCGGGGGAGATCAGACTACACCTTC. The encoded protein is CATSRGRSDYTF.

The chain uses TRBV2 and TRBJ1-5, with D unclear. Trimming stripped 3 bases from V and 0 bases from J, with 9 bases between. The CDR3 spans 15 residues. Germline V gene sequence: CDR1 SNHLY, CDR2 FYNNEI. The CDR3 DNA reads TGTGCCAGCAGTGAGTCGTCATCTAGCAATCAGCCCCAGCATTTT. This sequence encodes CASSESSSSNQPQHF.

This clonotype turned up a few times. The chain combines TRBV2 with TRBJ1-6; maybe TRBD1 (6 bases). Germline assignment: CDR1 SNHLY and CDR2 FYNNEI. This CDR3 has 13 residues. Trimming removed 7 bases from V and 7 bases from J, with 11 bases in between. In DNA form, the CDR3 reads TGTGCCAGCATGGCCAGGGGAAATTCACCCCTCCACTTT. Its translation is CASMARGNSPLHF.